Listed below are T cell receptor beta chains from one sample, sequenced in a study of post-analysis software for immune sequencing data. TCRdb itself ran the PCR reads through MiXCR, one entry per CDR3 protein. Of some 800,000 distinct CDR3 sequences in the sample, 46% were seen once. Sequencing used blood. The receptors stem from a girl aged 10 to 17 with multiple sclerosis. The CDR3 runs from the conserved cysteine through the conserved F or W. Fields, in order: V gene, clone size, D gene, J gene, CDR3 protein. A D gene is named only where the DNA matches it firmly. Where a row states a size, it is once, few, many or the class of an expanded clone; other rows omit it.

TRBV9	-	-	TRBJ2-3	CASSPSESTDTQYF
TRBV7-3	-	-	TRBJ2-3	CASSPTPSLGTDTQYF
TRBV7-9	-	TRBD1	TRBJ2-3	CASGPGQGSTDTQYF
TRBV11-1	-	-	TRBJ2-7	CASSSPGGQLDYEQYF
TRBV20-1	-	-	TRBJ2-7	CSAKLVYSYEQYF
TRBV20-1	-	-	TRBJ1-5	CSAGRSNQPQHF
TRBV4-1	-	-	TRBJ1-2	CASSQEGTYGYTF
TRBV12-3/TRBV12-4	few	TRBD2	TRBJ2-5	CASSLSSGQETQYF
TRBV21-1	few	-	-	CASRKGGGETQYF
TRBV20-1	few	-	TRBJ2-7	CSAEGGNSYEQYF
TRBV29-1	-	TRBD1	TRBJ2-7	CSVEVRDRELYEQYF
TRBV12-3/TRBV12-4	-	TRBD1	TRBJ1-2	CASSGGTGRIYGYTF
TRBV6-5	few	-	TRBJ2-3	CASTGGSTDTQYF
TRBV19	once	TRBD1	TRBJ1-2	CATAPAGGGLDGYTF
TRBV10-3	few	-	TRBJ2-3	CAISPDGPDTQYF
TRBV7-2	-	TRBD1	-	CASSIKDRVGEQYF
TRBV6-2/TRBV6-3	-	-	TRBJ2-1	CASSYRDHNNEQFF
TRBV4-1	-	TRBD1	TRBJ2-7	CASSQEGTGAYYEQYF
TRBV12-3/TRBV12-4	-	TRBD1	TRBJ1-4	CASSRPSTGGKNNEKLFF
TRBV4-2	-	-	TRBJ2-1	CASSQGRHNEQFF
TRBV12-3/TRBV12-4	-	-	TRBJ1-6	CASSLGGTESPLHF
TRBV3-1	-	TRBD2	TRBJ2-7	CASSQDVPSGSPRYEQYF
TRBV29-1	once	TRBD1	TRBJ2-7	CSASTGTRQYF
TRBV7-2	few	-	TRBJ2-7	CASSSERTRNYEQYF
TRBV4-2	-	-	TRBJ2-5	CASSPNGGAGAYNEQYF
TRBV29-1	few	-	TRBJ2-2	CSVGNIGELFF
TRBV6-1	-	-	TRBJ1-4	CASSEGRHNEKLFF
TRBV7-6	-	-	TRBJ2-6	CASSTFQGRSGANVLTF
TRBV10-3	-	TRBD1	TRBJ2-7	CATLDRGLTSNYEQYF
TRBV7-3	-	-	TRBJ2-3	CASSLRPGSTDTQYF
TRBV7-2	-	-	TRBJ2-4	CASSLSQGFGDIQYF
TRBV7-2	-	-	TRBJ2-7	CASSPEGMGEQYF
TRBV9	-	TRBD1	TRBJ2-2	CASKVGQANTGELFF
TRBV9	-	TRBD1	TRBJ2-6	CASSVVGRQGTGANVLTF
TRBV24-1	few	TRBD2	TRBJ2-1	CATSPSTSGRPYNEQFF
TRBV24-1	-	-	TRBJ2-5	CATIQVAEQYQETQYF
TRBV3-1	few	TRBD2	TRBJ2-7	CASSQRGGSYEQYF
TRBV25-1	-	-	TRBJ2-1	CASSAGGRDEQFF
TRBV4-3	few	-	TRBJ2-1	CASSQDGGPPLEEQFF
TRBV18	-	-	TRBJ2-3	CASSPPTGIDTQYF
TRBV24-1	few	-	TRBJ1-2	CATSDAAGTSGYTF
TRBV7-6	-	-	TRBJ2-3	CASSLALGWDTQYF
TRBV20-1	-	-	TRBJ2-5	CSSSELQETQYF
TRBV3-1	-	TRBD1	TRBJ2-7	CASSQVPGQGYEQYF
TRBV5-1	-	TRBD2	TRBJ2-1	CASSLELAGRYSYNEQFF